These T cell receptor beta chains were read from a single sample in a study of T-cell reconstitution after alpha-beta-depleted transplantation in children. TCRdb redid the calling of the PCR reads with MiXCR, one entry per CDR3 protein. The data hold about 540,000 distinct CDR3 sequences, with 15% to 20% observed a single time. This specimen consisted of PBMCs from the stem cell graft donor, obtained from the stem cell graft. The receptors shown here come from a human donor who donated a stem cell graft to a child with acute lymphoblastic leukemia. Both conserved end residues are part of each CDR3. The D gene is left open where the match is weak. The size of a clone is reported for some rows only, either as once, few or many, or as a class for expanded clones.

>.|TRBV10-3|TRBD2
CAISEISGRAPDTQYF
>.|TRBV5-1|TRBD2
CASNYVAGVPDEQFF
>once|TRBV5-1|.
CASSPTAQGLKSSGNTIYF
>.|TRBV7-3|.
CASSLTCLSSYNEQFF
>.|TRBV29-1|.
CSVEYGGTEAFF
>.|TRBV4-2|.
CASSQEVVSDTQYF
>.|TRBV9|TRBD2
CASSVGTSWGDEQFF
>few|TRBV9|TRBD2
CASSVRGTSGGYNEQFF
>.|TRBV24-1|.
CATSAGSQQFF
>.|TRBV12-3/TRBV12-4|TRBD1
CASRSDRVRLGAFF
>many|TRBV5-5|.
CASSPLDRPYEQYF
>.|TRBV5-1|TRBD2
CASSTPLAGGPNEQFF
>.|TRBV29-1|.
CSVGDLYEQYF
>few|TRBV24-1|TRBD2
CATSDSVLAGGNNEQFF
>.|TRBV11-2|TRBD1
CASSLDSGTASGNTIYF
>.|TRBV5-1|.
CASSIQGRDEKLFF
>.|TRBV5-1|.
CASSLAGRNIQYF
>.|TRBV24-1|.
CATSDYGADTQYF
>.|TRBV20-1|TRBD2
CSAREGGLAGYNEQFF
>few|TRBV28|.
CASSGGGKGSYEQYF
>.|TRBV19|.
CASSMRLSLTYNEQFF
>many|TRBV4-1|.
CASSQVSEQFF
>.|TRBV6-5|.
CASSYGSGQPQHF
>once|TRBV18|TRBD1
CASSPLGQGARNTEAFF
>.|TRBV6-5|.
CASSYSGVSNQPQHF
>few|TRBV3-1|.
CASSLDGLSNYGYTF
>.|TRBV27|.
CASSPKGGNIQYF
>few|TRBV4-2|.
CASSQRGTRHQGTQYF
>.|TRBV5-5|.
CASSWEAYNEQFF
>few|TRBV11-2|TRBD1
CAIQDRGYEQYF
>many|TRBV27|.
CASSSPGTGSYEQYF
>.|TRBV12-3/TRBV12-4|.
CASSSRREARRGSYYEQYF
>.|TRBV12-3/TRBV12-4|TRBD2
CASRLAAHTDTQYF
>.|TRBV15|.
CATSLGGGNEQFF
>.|TRBV19|.
CATAWRHLNTEAFF
>.|TRBV20-1|.
CSARGTLNTEAFF
>.|TRBV7-6|.
CASSLVAAALNTEAFF
>few|TRBV7-9|TRBD2
CASSSLLAGGGETQYF
>.|TRBV14|TRBD1
CASSQGQGVREDTQYF
>few|TRBV29-1|.
CSAPYWGDTQYF
>few|TRBV12-5|TRBD2
CASGPRTSGSHNEQFF
>few|TRBV7-9|.
CASSLGAGVVTEAFF
>few|TRBV6-9|.
CASSYSNNGNQPQHF
>once|TRBV5-1|.
CASSLVYQHNGYTF
>.|TRBV6-1|TRBD2
CASTNGGVTDTQYF